Below are 31 T cell receptor beta chains sequenced from a single sample in a study of early T cells in non-severe SARS-CoV-2 infection. Each CDR3 protein is one row after TCRdb ran MiXCR on the 5' RACE reads. The sample holds approximately 67,000 distinct CDR3 sequences, around 10% seen once. The specimen sequenced was whole blood. Receptors were obtained from an adult who was a healthcare worker with PCR-confirmed SARS-CoV-2 infection or an uninfected control (not recorded which).

This clonotype was detected many times. The chain is built from TRBV29-1 and TRBJ2-7; D gene ambiguous. The ends were cut back, 0 bases at V and 3 bases at J, with 6 bases in the middle. Germline V gene sequence: CDR1 SQVTM, CDR2 ANQGSEA. The CDR3 totals 12 residues. The CDR3, as DNA: TGCAGCGTTGAAGATCCCAGCTACGAGCAGTACTTC. Its translation is CSVEDPSYEQYF.

This clonotype appeared many times. This chain links TRBV6-1 with TRBJ2-7; no firm D call. CDR1 MNHNS and CDR2 SASEGT come from the germline V gene. The CDR3 loop spans 13 amino acids. V was cut by 0 bases and J by 7 bases, with 10 bases left in between. Written as DNA, the CDR3 is TGTGCCAGCAGTGAAGCTGGGATTGGGGAGCAGTACTTC. This sequence encodes CASSEAGIGEQYF.

This clonotype was seen repeatedly, ten times or more. This chain links TRBV11-2 with TRBJ1-2; a possible D gene is TRBD1 (5 bases). The V end lost 6 bases, the J end lost 7 bases, and 12 bases lay between the germline ends. Germline-derived CDR1 and CDR2 are SGHAT and FQNNGV. This CDR3 is built from 12 residues. The CDR3 sequence: CASRAGSRGYTF. The CDR3 bases are TGTGCCAGCAGAGCAGGGAGTCGTGGCTACACCTTC.

A few counts support this clonotype. The chain combines TRBV12-3 or TRBV12-4 with TRBJ1-1; D perhaps matches TRBD1 (5 bases). The CDR3 totals 15 residues. Trimming removed 4 bases from V and 3 bases from J, with 15 bases in between. CDR3 nucleotide sequence: TGTGCCAGCAGTTACCGTAGGCAGGGTGACACTGAAGCTTTCTTT. Protein sequence: CASSYRRQGDTEAFF.

This clonotype was observed many times. The genes are TRBV14 and TRBJ2-1; TRBD2 agrees at 8 bases. CDR1 and CDR2 from the germline V gene are SGHDN and FVKESK. The CDR3 consists of 16 residues. With V trimmed by 0 bases and J by 4 bases, 5 bases remained unmatched. The CDR3 DNA is TGTGCCAGCAGCCAAGATCCTAGCGGGCTTTACAATGAGCAGTTCTTC. It specifies CASSQDPSGLYNEQFF.

The V gene is TRBV19, the J gene TRBJ2-5; the D gene could be TRBD1 or TRBD2 (5 bases each). V lost 4 bases, J lost 4 bases, and 13 bases lay in between. Germline lookup yields CDR1 LNHDA and CDR2 SQIVND (reference sequence). The CDR3 covers 14 residues. The CDR3 DNA is TGTGCCAGTAGTACGGGGTTGGGGCCAGAGACCCAGTACTTC. This translates into CASSTGLGPETQYF.

In its sample, this clonotype was seen many times. V and J are TRBV7-3 and TRBJ2-1; 10 bases are shared with TRBD2. V gave up 5 bases and J gave up 9 bases; unmatched junction bases: 13. Germline V lookup: CDR1 SGHTA, CDR2 FQGTGA. The CDR3 contains 16 residues. The DNA of the CDR3 is TGTGCCAGCAGCCCTTCAGCCCTAGCGGGAGTAGGTGAGCAGTTCTTC. It is translated as CASSPSALAGVGEQFF. Looking up the rest from reference TRBV7-3 and TRBJ2-1 gives the full variable domain: GAGVSQTPSNKVTEKGKYVELRCDPISGHTALYWYRQSLGQGPEFLIYFQGTGAADDSGLPNDRFFAVRPEGSVSTLKIQRTERGDSAVYLCASSPSALAGVGEQFFGPGTRLTVL.

At least ten counts were recorded for this clonotype. The chain uses TRBV29-1 and TRBJ1-2, with no clear D. The germline gives CDR1 SQVTM, CDR2 ANQGSEA. CDR3 length: 8 residues. Trimming left V 6 bases short and J 9 bases short, with 5 bases between. The CDR3 nucleotides read TGCAGCGTCCCAAGCTACACCTTC. It translates to CSVPSYTF.

This clonotype was seen ten or more times. The chain couples TRBV7-9 to TRBJ2-1, with 8 bases fitting TRBD2. The CDR3 has 16 amino acids. The germline V gene encodes CDR1 SEHNR and CDR2 FQNEAQ (reference sequence). V was clipped by 6 bases and J by 8 bases; unmatched bases: 15. CDR3 protein: CASREWGLGRIHEQFF. As DNA, the CDR3 is TGTGCCAGCAGGGAGTGGGGACTAGGTAGGATCCATGAGCAGTTCTTC. The complete variable domain, with remaining parts taken from reference TRBV7-9 and TRBJ2-1, reads DTGVSQNPRHKITKRGQNVTFRCDPISEHNRLYWYRQTLGQGPEFLTYFQNEAQLEKSRLLSDRFSAERPKGSFSTLEIQRTEQGDSAMYLCASREWGLGRIHEQFFGPGTRLTVL.

The table lists this clonotype with a few counts. V gene TRBV13 combines with J gene TRBJ2-7, with 8 positions matching TRBD2. This CDR3 has 16 residues. Germline CDR1 reads PRHDT; CDR2 reads FYEKMQ (reference sequence). V shed 5 bases, J shed 2 bases, and the junction held 11 bases outside the gene matches. In nucleotides, the CDR3 is TGTGCCAGCAGCCCTGGTGGAGCGGGGGTCCCCTACGAGCAGTACTTC. It codes for CASSPGGAGVPYEQYF.

This clonotype was detected many times. The V and J genes are TRBV12-3 or TRBV12-4 and TRBJ2-7; 15 bases are a match to TRBD2. V shed 5 bases, J shed 1 base, and the junction held 9 bases outside the gene matches. The CDR3 spans 18 residues. The DNA of the CDR3 is TGTGCCAGCAGTACCCGGACTAGCGGGAGGGCCGGGTCCTACGAGCAGTACTTC. Protein: CASSTRTSGRAGSYEQYF.

J is TRBJ1-1 and V is TRBV21-1; the table names TRBD1, a call not compared with the DNA. TRBV21-1 is a pseudogene locus. The CDR3 has 15 amino acids. As DNA, the CDR3 is TGTGCCAGTTCTCCGGGACAGGGGCCTAACACTGAAGCTTTCTTT. It codes for CASSPGQGPNTEAFF.

This clonotype was detected many times. The chain recombines TRBV12-3 or TRBV12-4 with TRBJ2-7; TRBD1 agrees at 10 bases. The CDR3 totals 14 residues. The junction had 2 bases not matched to a gene; V was cut back by 4 bases and J by 2 bases. This chain's CDR3 is CASSSGQGAYEQYF. CDR3 nucleotide sequence: TGTGCCAGCAGTTCCGGACAGGGGGCCTACGAGCAGTACTTC.

There are a few counts of this clonotype. The chain is built from TRBV10-3 and TRBJ1-1; D possibly corresponds to TRBD1 (5 bases). The germline V gene has CDR1 ENHRY and CDR2 SYGVKD. The ends were cut back, 5 bases at V and 2 bases at J, with 9 bases in the middle. The length of the CDR3 is 13 residues. The CDR3 loop reads CAISYDSNTEAFF. CDR3 DNA sequence: TGTGCCATCAGTTACGACAGTAACACTGAAGCTTTCTTT.

The sample holds many counts of this clonotype. This rearrangement joins TRBV5-1 to TRBJ1-1, with 8 nucleotides matching TRBD1. Per the germline V gene, CDR1 is SGHRS and CDR2 is YFSETQ. The J segment lost 11 bases and the V segment lost 4 bases, leaving 10 bases of the junction unmatched. This CDR3 region has 13 residues. The CDR3 is CASSVDREGEAFF. The CDR3, as DNA: TGCGCCAGCAGCGTGGACAGGGAGGGGGAGGCTTTCTTT.

This clonotype was recorded at least ten times. The J gene is TRBJ2-7, the V gene TRBV14; no reliable D call. The CDR3 consists of 14 residues. V was trimmed by 4 bases and J by 6 bases, leaving 16 bases between them. Germline CDR1 is SGHDN and CDR2 is FVKESK. This CDR3 is CASSPSELSGEQYF. The CDR3 DNA reads TGTGCCAGCAGCCCCTCGGAGTTATCCGGCGAGCAGTACTTC. The full variable domain, in which reference TRBV14 and TRBJ2-7 provide the parts outside the CDR3, is EAGVTQFPSHSVIEKGQTVTLRCDPISGHDNLYWYRRVMGKEIKFLLHFVKESKQDESGMPNNRFLAERTGGTYSTLKVQPAELEDSGVYFCASSPSELSGEQYFGPGTRLTVT.

The chain uses TRBV5-1 and TRBJ2-5, with TRBD2 matching over 10 bases. There are 14 residues in the CDR3. J lost 4 bases, V lost 5 bases, and 5 bases had no gene match. Germline-derived CDR1 and CDR2 are SGHRS and YFSETQ. This CDR3 reads CASSTSGARETQYF. The CDR3 coding sequence is TGCGCCAGCAGTACTAGCGGGGCCCGAGAGACCCAGTACTTC. Looking up the rest from reference TRBV5-1 and TRBJ2-5 gives the full variable domain: KAGVTQTPRYLIKTRGQQVTLSCSPISGHRSVSWYQQTPGQGLQFLFEYFSETQRNKGNFPGRFSGRQFSNSRSEMNVSTLELGDSALYLCASSTSGARETQYFGPGTRLLVL.

The chain carries TRBV3-1 and TRBJ2-7; no clear D. Between the trimmed V and J ends, which lost 0 bases and 3 bases, there was a span of 9 bases. Germline CDR1 and CDR2: LGHDT and YNNKEL (reference sequence). This CDR3 contains 14 residues. CDR3 region: CASSQEVLIYEQYF. CDR3 DNA: TGTGCCAGCAGCCAAGAGGTTCTGATCTACGAGCAGTACTTC.

This clonotype was found a few times. The V gene is TRBV6-1, the J gene TRBJ2-3, with D tentatively TRBD1 (5 bases). V was pared by 2 bases and J by 6 bases, with 9 bases between. The germline CDR1 and CDR2 sequences are MNHNS and SASEGT. This CDR3 spans 13 amino acids. The CDR3 protein is CASSERNRDTQYF. CDR3 nucleotides: TGTGCCAGCAGTGAACGGAACAGGGATACGCAGTATTTT.

This clonotype has at least ten counts. The chain recombines TRBV10-3 with TRBJ1-6; 7 bases line up with TRBD1. Germline-derived CDR1 and CDR2 are ENHRY and SYGVKD. The CDR3 sequence is 14 residues long. The ends lost 5 bases at V and 7 bases at J; junction bases unmatched: 5. The CDR3 loop reads CAISLTGQNSPLHF. CDR3 nucleotides: TGTGCCATCAGTCTGACAGGGCAGAATTCACCCCTCCACTTT.

This clonotype came up many times. The gene calls are TRBV29-1 and TRBJ2-1; D call uncertain. Germline-derived CDR1 and CDR2 are SQVTM and ANQGSEA. V shed 4 bases and J shed 0 bases, with 7 bases lying between them. The CDR3 runs 13 residues. The CDR3 reads CSVATDSYNEQFF. The CDR3 nucleotides read TGCAGCGTTGCCACTGACTCCTACAATGAGCAGTTCTTC.

This clonotype was recorded at least ten times. The V and J genes are TRBV7-2 and TRBJ1-4, with 8 bases matching TRBD1. CDR3 length equals 17 residues. Per germline, CDR1 SGHTA and CDR2 FQGNSA. After removal of 4 bases from V and 5 bases from J, the junction contained 12 bases not matched to a gene. CDR3 protein: CASSSAYPGQENEKLFF. CDR3 bases: TGTGCCAGCAGCTCCGCATACCCGGGACAGGAAAATGAAAAACTGTTTTTT.

This clonotype was observed many times. This chain uses TRBV18 with TRBJ2-4; D possibly matches TRBD1 or TRBD2 (5 bases each). The CDR3 is 14 amino acids. Trimming took off 2 bases at V and 7 bases at J, with 12 bases between the two ends. Germline CDR1 KGHSH, CDR2 LQKENI. In DNA, the CDR3 is TGTGCCAGCTCACCAACGAGGGGAACGAACATTCAGTACTTC. Protein: CASSPTRGTNIQYF.

At least ten counts were recorded for this clonotype. The gene calls are TRBV5-1 and TRBJ2-7, with D possibly matching TRBD2 (7 bases). Trimming stripped 5 bases from V and 2 bases from J, with 20 bases between. The CDR3 extends over 16 amino acids. Germline V gives CDR1 SGHRS, CDR2 YFSETQ. CDR3 DNA: TGCGCCAGCAGGGGCGGCGGGGGCGCGGGACCCTACGAGCAGTACTTC. Translation gives CASRGGGGAGPYEQYF.

This clonotype was recorded many times. The chain joins TRBV9 to TRBJ2-2, with 7 bases identical to TRBD2. V lost 2 bases and J lost 2; bases outside the gene matches: 6. The CDR3 totals 16 residues. CDR1 and CDR2 (germline): SGDLS, YYNGEE. CDR3 DNA sequence: TGTGCCAGCAGCGTTAAGCGGGATACAAACACCGGGGAGCTGTTTTTT. As protein: CASSVKRDTNTGELFF.

Many counts were recorded for this clonotype. A read error is possible here, since a much larger clone lies one base away. The V call is TRBV5-1, the J call TRBJ2-7; D might be TRBD2 (6 bases). CDR3 length equals 15 residues. Germline V gene sequence: CDR1 SGHRS, CDR2 YFSETQ. The CDR3 spells CASSPGVGPTYDQYF. CDR3 coding DNA: TGCGCCAGCAGCCCGGGGGTAGGTCCTACCTACGACCAGTACTTC.

This clonotype was counted between two and nine times. V usage is TRBV5-4 and J usage is TRBJ2-2; the D call may be TRBD1 or TRBD2 (5 bases each). The length of the CDR3 is 16 residues. Germline values: CDR1 SGHNT, CDR2 YYREEE (reference sequence). The ends were cut back, 4 bases at V and 8 bases at J, with 21 bases in the middle. The CDR3 here is CASSPDLSWGSGELFF. CDR3 nucleotide sequence: TGTGCCAGCAGCCCGGACCTCTCCTGGGGGTCGGGGGAGCTGTTTTTT.

This clonotype was counted at least ten times. The chain employs TRBV5-4 and TRBJ2-5; 10 positions match TRBD1. The CDR3 is made up of 15 amino acids. The trim removed 4 bases at V and 6 bases at J, leaving 9 bases unmatched. Germline V gives CDR1 SGHNT, CDR2 YYREEE (reference sequence). In DNA, the CDR3 is TGTGCCAGCAGCGCTGAGGACAGGGGGTTGAAGACCCAGTACTTC. This gives the protein CASSAEDRGLKTQYF.

This clonotype has ten or more counts. CDR3 region: CASSLKAGEAEQYF. The CDR3 coding sequence is TGTGCCAGCAGTCTCAAGGCGGGAGAGGCCGAGCAGTACTTC. The chain combines TRBV21-1 with TRBJ2-7; the tabulated D call, TRBD2, remains unverified against the DNA. TRBV21-1 is a documented pseudogene. The CDR3 length is 14 residues.

At least ten counts were recorded for this clonotype. The V and J genes are TRBV7-9 and TRBJ2-3, with 10 bases fitting TRBD1. The trim removed 0 bases at V and 3 bases at J, leaving 0 bases unmatched. Germline-derived CDR1 and CDR2 are SEHNR and FQNEAQ (reference sequence). The length of the CDR3 is 15 residues. CDR3 protein: CASSLAGQGTDTQYF. The CDR3 region has the DNA TGTGCCAGCAGCTTAGCGGGACAGGGGACAGATACGCAGTATTTT.

This clonotype occurred many times. The chain has TRBV10-3 and TRBJ2-3; 8 bases match TRBD2. Germline V gene data show CDR1 as ENHRY and CDR2 as SYGVKD. Germline trimming cut 3 bases from V and 1 base from J; bases unmatched to any gene: 6. The CDR3 totals 16 residues. The CDR3 sequence: CAISDGTSVGTDTQYF. The CDR3 DNA reads as TGTGCCATCAGTGACGGGACTAGTGTTGGCACAGATACGCAGTATTTT.